The 26 T cell receptor beta chains below come from one sample, sequenced in a study of beta chain features in type 1 diabetes. Study outcomes and limitations: Within each of all four CD4+ subsets, Type 1 diabetes patients had TCRB CDR3s that were moderately but significantly shorter.

These receptors have no known antigen. All of the isolated RNA was reverse transcribed, so expressed TCRB transcripts were sequenced. TCRdb keeps only in-frame clones here, not all; method: immunoSEQ multiplex PCR. Among roughly 290,000 clones, roughly 15% were seen once, and the ten largest hold approximately 0.015%. Sequencing was performed on naive CD4+ T cells from blood. These receptors originate from a man aged 18 to 30 with type 1 diabetes.

This chain joins TRBV4-3 and TRBJ1-4; no firm D call. The germline CDR1 and CDR2 sequences are LGHNA and YSLEER. Trimming cost V 1 base and J 9 bases, with 15 bases left between them. The CDR3 has 15 residues. CDR3 in amino acids: CASSQVGGRVQKLFF. The DNA for the CDR3 is TGCGCCAGCAGCCAAGTTGGAGGGAGAGTGCAAAAACTGTTTTTT.

The V call is TRBV7-9, the J call TRBJ2-1; D is unclear. Germline loops: CDR1 SEHNR, CDR2 FQNEAQ (reference sequence). This CDR3 has 13 residues. Between the trimmed V and J ends, which lost 8 bases and 0 bases, there was a span of 8 bases. The CDR3 sequence: CASHGSSYNEQFF. The DNA for the CDR3 is TGTGCCAGCCACGGGTCCTCCTACAATGAGCAGTTCTTC.

This chain's CDR3 is CASSYTVQQPQHF. The CDR3 DNA is TGTGCCAGTAGTTACACAGTTCAACAGCCCCAGCATTTT. This chain uses TRBV19 with TRBJ1-5; D gene uncertain. The V gene's germline CDR1 is LNHDA and CDR2 SQIVND (reference sequence). Deletions cut 5 bases from V and 7 bases from J, with 12 bases between. The CDR3 length is 13 residues.

The V and J genes are TRBV7-2 and TRBJ1-5, with D possibly TRBD1 on 6 matching bases. The V gene's germline CDR1 is SGHTA and CDR2 FQGNSA. The CDR3 is 16 amino acids. V was clipped by 3 bases and J by 7 bases, with 19 bases between them. As DNA, the CDR3 is TGTGCCAGCAGCTTTACCCCCTTGACAGGCGGGCAGCCCCAGCATTTT. Its translation is CASSFTPLTGGQPQHF.

The CDR3 loop reads CASSLTGNQPQHF. DNA of the CDR3: TGTGCCAGCAGCCTGACAGGGAACCAGCCCCAGCATTTT. V is TRBV6-5 and J is TRBJ1-5; 7 nucleotides match TRBD1. Germline V lookup: CDR1 MNHEY, CDR2 SVGAGI. V trimming: 6 bases; J trimming: 7 bases; junction bases outside the gene matches: 6. The CDR3 is made up of 13 amino acids.

V usage is TRBV18 and J usage is TRBJ1-2; D gene unclear. Trimming took 3 bases from V and 5 from J, leaving 7 bases between them. CDR3 length: 12 amino acids. Per the germline V gene, CDR1 is KGHSH and CDR2 is LQKENI. The CDR3 DNA sequence: TGTGCCAGCTCACCTCCGGGTTATGGCTACACCTTC. Residues: CASSPPGYGYTF.

This clone was recorded a few times. The rearrangement joins TRBV11-1 to TRBJ2-1; no clear D. There are 12 residues in the CDR3. Germline CDR1 reads SGHAT; CDR2 reads FQDESV (reference sequence). Trimming removed 5 bases at V and 7 bases at J, with 9 bases between. The CDR3 DNA is TGTGCCAGCAGCCGAGGCGGAAATGAGCAGTTCTTC. Amino acids: CASSRGGNEQFF. The full variable domain, with the rest looked up from reference TRBV11-1 and TRBJ2-1, is EAEVAQSPRYKITEKSQAVAFWCDPISGHATLYWYRQILGQGPELLVQFQDESVVDDSQLPKDRFSAERLKGVDSTLKIQPAELGDSAMYLCASSRGGNEQFFGPGTRLTVL.

This sequence joins TRBV21-1 and TRBJ1-2. TRBV21-1 is a pseudogene segment. CDR3 length: 13 amino acids. CDR3: CASSPQAADGYTF. CDR3 coding DNA: TGTGCCAGCAGCCCCCAAGCGGCTGACGGCTACACCTTC.

This clone came up a few times. The rearrangement links TRBV7-9 to TRBJ2-7, with a tentative D call TRBD1 (5 bases). Germline V gene sequence: CDR1 SEHNR, CDR2 FQNEAQ (reference sequence). CDR3 length: 12 residues. Deletions cut 1 base from V and 6 bases from J, with 7 bases between. As DNA, the CDR3 is TGTGCCAGCAGCTTAGTGGGGCTCGAGCAGTACTTC. It yields the protein CASSLVGLEQYF.

This clone was seen only a few times. V and J are TRBV7-2 and TRBJ2-5; 10 nucleotides align to TRBD2. CDR1 and CDR2 (germline): SGHTA, FQGNSA. J lost 3 bases, V lost 2 bases, and 0 bases had no gene match. This CDR3 has 14 residues. CDR3 bases: TGTGCCAGCAGCTTACTAGCGGGGGAAGAGACCCAGTACTTC. Translation: CASSLLAGEETQYF.

This clone came up a few times. The genes are TRBV30 and TRBJ1-1, with D maybe TRBD1 (6 bases). Germline V gene data show CDR1 as GTSNPN and CDR2 as SVGIG (reference sequence). The length of the CDR3 is 16 residues. Trimming took 5 bases from V and 1 from J, leaving 20 bases between them. CDR3 nucleotides: TGTGCCTGGTCCTCGCACCGGGGGGGCGGGAACACTGAAGCTTTCTTT. Amino acid sequence: CAWSSHRGGGNTEAFF.

This clone appeared a few times. The CDR3 nucleotides are TGTGCCAGTAGTACACATAATGAGCAGTTCTTC. The encoded protein is CASSTHNEQFF. The chain carries TRBV19 and TRBJ2-1; D not resolved. This CDR3 region has 11 residues. Per the germline V gene, CDR1 is LNHDA and CDR2 is SQIVND (reference sequence). The germline V and J ends were trimmed by 4 bases and 7 bases, with 5 bases remaining between them.

The sample holds a few counts of this clone. This chain joins TRBV19 and TRBJ2-3; TRBD2 agrees at 11 bases. Germline trimming cut 10 bases from V and 5 bases from J; bases unmatched to any gene: 8. The CDR3 runs 14 residues. In germline, CDR1 is LNHDA, CDR2 SQIVND (reference sequence). The CDR3 loop is CATSSTSGGDTQYF. The CDR3 nucleotides are TGTGCCACCTCAAGCACTAGCGGGGGAGATACGCAGTATTTT.

Only a few counts were recorded for this clone. V and J are TRBV5-6 and TRBJ2-7; D gene ambiguous. CDR3 length equals 12 residues. Trimming removed 0 bases at V and 6 bases at J, with 7 bases between. CDR1 is SGHDT and CDR2 is YYEEEE in the germline V gene. The CDR3 coding sequence is TGTGCCAGCAGCTTGGTCAGTTCCGAGCAGTACTTC. Amino acid sequence: CASSLVSSEQYF.

This clone has a handful of counts. V is TRBV28 and J is TRBJ1-1, with a tentative D call TRBD1 (5 bases). The germline V gene encodes CDR1 MDHEN and CDR2 SYDVKM. V was trimmed by 2 bases and J by 3 bases, leaving 10 bases between them. The CDR3 totals 14 residues. CDR3 sequence (DNA): TGTGCCAGCAGTTTAGGAGGGGCGCACACTGAAGCTTTCTTT. Its translation: CASSLGGAHTEAFF. Full variable domain (missing parts from reference TRBV28 and TRBJ1-1): DVKVTQSSRYLVKRTGEKVFLECVQDMDHENMFWYRQDPGLGLRLIYFSYDVKMKEKGDIPEGYSVSREKKERFSLILESASTNQTSMYLCASSLGGAHTEAFFGQGTRLTVV.

V is TRBV11-2 and J is TRBJ2-1; unclear D gene. The CDR3 is made up of 12 amino acids. Germline CDR1 and CDR2: SGHAT and FQNNGV. The ends were cut back, 1 base at V and 8 bases at J, with 6 bases in the middle. CDR3 DNA: TGTGCCAGCAGCTTAGTGGCCCATGAGCAGTTCTTC. Its translation is CASSLVAHEQFF. Using reference TRBV11-2 and TRBJ2-1 for the parts outside the CDR3, the full variable domain is EAGVAQSPRYKIIEKRQSVAFWCNPISGHATLYWYQQILGQGPKLLIQFQNNGVVDDSQLPKDRFSAERLKGVDSTLKIQPAKLEDSAVYLCASSLVAHEQFFGPGTRLTVL.

The rearrangement joins TRBV4-1 to TRBJ2-5; 10 positions match TRBD1. Losses at the gene ends were 2 bases for V and 4 bases for J; bases not matched to a gene: 7. This CDR3 has 16 amino acids. Germline V gene data show CDR1 as MGHRA and CDR2 as YSYEKL. CDR3 DNA sequence: TGCGCCAGCAGCCAATACCGGGACAGGGGCTCAGAGACCCAGTACTTC. This encodes CASSQYRDRGSETQYF.

This chain uses TRBV5-4 with TRBJ2-3, with 8 bases fitting TRBD2. The CDR3 has 17 amino acids. Germline values: CDR1 SGHNT, CDR2 YYREEE (reference sequence). J gave up 3 bases and V 2 bases, and 11 bases lay outside the gene matches. CDR3 DNA sequence: TGTGCCAGCAGCTTTAACAGCGGGGGTCTGGGGACAGATACGCAGTATTTT. Protein product: CASSFNSGGLGTDTQYF.

This chain joins TRBV11-2 and TRBJ2-3; 9 bases are shared with TRBD2. The CDR3 length is 16 residues. The junction had 7 bases not matched to a gene; V was cut back by 1 base and J by 5 bases. In germline, CDR1 is SGHAT, CDR2 FQNNGV. CDR3 protein: CASSLVAGGPGDTQYF. The CDR3, as DNA: TGTGCCAGCAGCTTAGTGGCGGGGGGGCCGGGAGATACGCAGTATTTT.

The rearrangement uses TRBV5-6 and TRBJ2-7; 7 bases are a match to TRBD2. Germline loops: CDR1 SGHDT, CDR2 YYEEEE. The CDR3 has 12 amino acids. V gave up 2 bases and J gave up 5 bases; unmatched junction bases: 1. Here the CDR3 DNA reads TGTGCCAGCAGCTTAGGGAGGGACGAGCAGTACTTC. Protein product: CASSLGRDEQYF. The full variable domain, its missing parts supplied by reference TRBV5-6 and TRBJ2-7, is DAGVTQSPTHLIKTRGQQVTLRCSPKSGHDTVSWYQQALGQGPQFIFQYYEEEERQRGNFPDRFSGHQFPNYSSELNVNALLLGDSALYLCASSLGRDEQYFGPGTRLTVT.

The J gene is TRBJ2-4, the V gene TRBV11-2; the D gene is possibly TRBD1 (5 bases). The CDR3 runs 18 residues. Per germline, CDR1 SGHAT and CDR2 FQNNGV. With 1 base removed from V and 0 bases from J, the gap between germline ends came to 16 bases. The chain's CDR3 is CASSLALTESVAKNIQYF. The CDR3 DNA sequence: TGTGCCAGCAGCTTAGCCCTGACAGAATCTGTAGCCAAAAACATTCAGTACTTC.

This chain links TRBV30 with TRBJ1-6, with D possibly being TRBD1 (5 bases). The CDR3 covers 13 residues. Germline CDR1 reads GTSNPN; CDR2 reads SVGIG (reference sequence). V lost 8 bases to trimming and J lost 10 bases, with 18 bases between them. This CDR3 reads CALGGRGGSPLHF. In DNA, the CDR3 is TGTGCCCTCGGAGGGAGGGGAGGGTCACCCCTCCACTTT.

In regard to this clone: Compared with germline, one end of the junction differs, possibly owing to a read error. This rearrangement joins TRBV4-1 to TRBJ2-6; D is undetermined. The CDR3 has 15 residues. Germline CDR1 MGHRA, CDR2 YSYEKL. The DNA of the CDR3 is TGTGCCAGCAGCCAAGAGATCCGGGGGGCCAACGTCCTGACTTTC. Protein: CASSQEIRGANVLTF.

This chain joins TRBV29-1 and TRBJ1-2; possible D gene TRBD1, 5 bases. This CDR3 has 12 amino acids. Germline V lookup: CDR1 SQVTM, CDR2 ANQGSEA. V was cut by 1 base and J by 13 bases, with 16 bases left in between. The CDR3 region is CSVEGVRGWVTF. The CDR3, as DNA: TGCAGCGTTGAAGGGGTGCGGGGGTGGGTCACCTTC. Based on the CDR3 plus reference TRBV29-1 and TRBJ1-2, the full variable domain is SAVISQKPSRDICQRGTSLTIQCQVDSQVTMMFWYRQQPGQSLTLIATANQGSEATYESGFVIDKFPISRPNLTFSTLTVSNMSPEDSSIYLCSVEGVRGWVTFGSGTRLTVV.

This clone was found a few times. J is TRBJ2-4 and V is TRBV9, with D tentatively TRBD2 (7 bases). The ends were cut back, 0 bases at V and 5 bases at J, with 15 bases in the middle. CDR3 size: 16 residues. CDR1 and CDR2 (germline): SGDLS, YYNGEE. The CDR3 DNA sequence: TGTGCCAGCAGCGTAGTGGGCGGGGGCGCCCAAAACATTCAGTACTTC. Amino acids: CASSVVGGGAQNIQYF.

This clone showed up just a few times. The chain links TRBV5-4 to TRBJ1-1; the match to TRBD1 covers 9 bases. CDR3 length equals 18 residues. Per germline, CDR1 SGHNT and CDR2 YYREEE (reference sequence). J lost 0 bases, V lost 0 bases, and 9 bases had no gene match. The CDR3 nucleotides read TGTGCCAGCAGCTTGGGGGACAGGGCCAGGCTCATGAACACTGAAGCTTTCTTT. Protein sequence: CASSLGDRARLMNTEAFF.